This T cell receptor (beta chain) originates from a study of Graves' ophthalmopathy and Graves' hyperthyroidism. Study-wide background: Upon initial diagnosis and before any treatment, peripheral blood was collected. Broader study findings: Discrimination between ophthalmopathy and stable hyperthyroidism by a 13-signature model showed 87.88% sensitivity and roughly 81% specificity. Most thyroid clonotypes expanded beyond 0.001 frequency were also found in blood.

In this sample, this clonotype turned up many times. The antigen remains undetermined. Trimming took off 0 bases at V and 0 bases at J, with 8 bases between the two ends. The CDR3 totals 15 residues. Germline-derived CDR1 and CDR2 are MNHEY and SVGAGI. Amplification of the TCR beta CDR3 regions used RNA transcripts (as template). Investigators did first-round RT-PCR with HTBI primers, then second-round multiplex PCR. TCRdb passed the multiplex PCR reads through MiXCR, listing each CDR3 protein once. The profile shows around 400,000 distinct CDR3 sequences, 21% of them singletons. Hyperthyroidism patients had new diagnoses, durations under 2 months, and ages of 18 to 65.

The chain employs TRBV6-5 and TRBJ2-5; D gene unclear. The receptor comes from a young woman with stable Graves' hyperthyroidism. The sequenced sample consisted of peripheral blood. Here the CDR3 DNA reads TGTGCCAGCAGTTACTCGAGGATGTACCAAGAGACCCAGTACTTC. It codes for CASSYSRMYQETQYF.